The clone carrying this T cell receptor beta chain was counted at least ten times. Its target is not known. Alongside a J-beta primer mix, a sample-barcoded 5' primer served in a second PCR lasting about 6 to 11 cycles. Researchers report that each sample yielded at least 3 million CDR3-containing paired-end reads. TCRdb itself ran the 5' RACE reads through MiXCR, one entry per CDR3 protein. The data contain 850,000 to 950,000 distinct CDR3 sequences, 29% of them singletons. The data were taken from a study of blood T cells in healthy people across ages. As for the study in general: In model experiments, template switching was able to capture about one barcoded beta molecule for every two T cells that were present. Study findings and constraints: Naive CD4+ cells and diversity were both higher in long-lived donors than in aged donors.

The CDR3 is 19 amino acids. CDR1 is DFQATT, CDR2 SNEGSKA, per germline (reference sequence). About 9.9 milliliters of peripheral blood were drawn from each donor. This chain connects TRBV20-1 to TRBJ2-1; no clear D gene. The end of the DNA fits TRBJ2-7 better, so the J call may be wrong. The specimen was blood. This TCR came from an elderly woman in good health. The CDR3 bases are TGCAGTGCTTCCCCAGACCGGGCTGGGTCTACCTTCTCCTACAATGAGCAGTACTTC. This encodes CSASPDRAGSTFSYNEQYF.